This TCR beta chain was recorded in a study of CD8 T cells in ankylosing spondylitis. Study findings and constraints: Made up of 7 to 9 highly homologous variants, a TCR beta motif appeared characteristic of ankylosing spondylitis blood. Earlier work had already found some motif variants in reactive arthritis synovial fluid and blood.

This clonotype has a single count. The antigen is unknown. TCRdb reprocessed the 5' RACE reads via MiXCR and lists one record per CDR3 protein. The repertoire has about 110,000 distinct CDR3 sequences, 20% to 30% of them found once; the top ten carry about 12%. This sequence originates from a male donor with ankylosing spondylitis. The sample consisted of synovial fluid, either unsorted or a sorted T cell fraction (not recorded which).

DNA of the CDR3: TGTGCCAGCAGTAGGGGACGGGGGTCGGGTGAGACCCAGTACTTC. It codes for CASSRGRGSGETQYF. The V and J genes are TRBV6-1 and TRBJ2-5; a possible D gene is TRBD2 (6 bases). The CDR3 has 15 amino acids. Trimming cost V 5 bases and J 5 bases, with 18 bases left between them. Germline CDR1 is MNHNS and CDR2 is SASEGT.